These T cell receptor beta chains were read from a single sample in a study of blood T cell repertoires in COVID-19. Profiled with immunoSEQ multiplex PCR; TCRdb holds only in-frame clones, not every one. Of 77,000 or so clones listed, roughly 82% are singletons. The specimen was peripheral blood. Every receptor here comes from a woman of 80 years or more with active or convalescent COVID-19. Each CDR3 is given with its conserved first and last residue. D genes are given only for firm matches. Size tells how often a clone was seen (once, few, many) or the class of an expanded clone, and some rows leave it out.

TRBJ2-7,TRBV30,15,-,TRBD2,CAWSVLGGTSYEQYF,TGTGCCTGGAGTGTACTTGGCGGGACTAGTTACGAGCAGTACTTC
TRBJ2-4,TRBV9,14,-,-,CASSVGTRENIQYF,TGTGCCAGCAGCGTAGGGACCAGGGAAAACATTCAGTACTTC
TRBJ2-7,TRBV7-2,15,few,-,CASSITGTDAYEQYF,TGTGCCAGCAGCATAACCGGGACTGACGCCTACGAGCAGTACTTC
TRBJ1-5,TRBV30,14,-,-,CAWSVIGVSQPQHF,TGTGCCTGGAGTGTAATCGGGGTTTCCCAGCCCCAGCATTTT
TRBJ1-3,TRBV7-9,14,-,-,CASSLETQGNTIYF,TGTGCCAGCAGCTTAGAAACACAGGGAAACACCATATATTTT
TRBJ1-2,TRBV30,13,-,TRBD1,CAWSTGGLYGYTF,TGTGCCTGGAGTACAGGGGGCCTGTATGGCTACACCTTC
TRBJ1-4,TRBV6-6,14,-,-,CASSYELLREKLFF,TGTGCCAGCAGTTACGAGCTCCTTCGGGAAAAACTGTTTTTT
TRBJ1-5,TRBV27,16,few,-,CASSLVADYSNQPQHF,TGTGCCAGCAGTTTAGTGGCAGATTATAGCAATCAGCCCCAGCATTTT
TRBJ2-5,TRBV30,11,-,-,CAWSPSETQYF,TGTGCCTGGAGTCCTTCTGAGACCCAGTACTTC
TRBJ2-7,TRBV27,14,-,-,CASTPVWETGEQYF,TGTGCCAGCACCCCGGTTTGGGAGACTGGCGAGCAGTACTTC
TRBJ2-5,TRBV5-4,14,-,-,CASSSSGIKETQYF,TGTGCCAGCAGCTCATCAGGGATAAAAGAGACCCAGTACTTC
TRBJ1-1,TRBV6-5,15,-,TRBD1,CASRRPGQGNTEAFF,TGTGCCAGCAGGCGACCGGGACAGGGAAACACTGAAGCTTTCTTT
TRBJ1-2,TRBV9,15,-,TRBD1,CASSAGQGAIGGYTF,TGTGCCAGCAGCGCAGGACAGGGGGCCATCGGCGGCTACACCTTC
TRBJ1-1,TRBV3-1/TRBV3-2,13,-,-,CASSQEGGTEAFF,TGTGCCAGCAGCCAAGAGGGGGGCACTGAAGCTTTCTTT
TRBJ1-2,TRBV29-1,12,-,-,CSVDTGYYGYTF,TGCAGCGTTGATACAGGGTACTATGGCTACACCTTC
TRBJ2-4,TRBV20-1,16,-,TRBD2,CSASGLAGGAKNIQYF,TGCAGTGCTAGTGGACTAGCGGGGGGAGCCAAAAACATTCAGTACTTC
TRBJ1-5,TRBV7-9,13,-,-,CASSSRVFQPQHF,TGTGCCAGCAGCTCCAGGGTTTTCCAGCCCCAGCATTTT
TRBJ2-7,TRBV27,13,-,TRBD2,CASHGGWSNEQYF,TGTGCCAGTCACGGGGGGTGGTCCAACGAGCAGTACTTC
TRBJ2-5,TRBV14,15,-,-,CASSQDLSSTGTQYF,TGTGCCAGCAGCCAAGATCTCTCCAGTACGGGGACCCAGTACTTC
TRBJ2-7,TRBV7-3,15,few,TRBD1,CASSADRAPTYEQYF,TGTGCCAGCAGCGCAGACAGGGCACCGACCTACGAGCAGTACTTC
TRBJ1-4,TRBV7-9,15,-,-,CASSAQGSTNEKLFF,TGTGCCAGCAGCGCGCAGGGATCGACTAATGAAAAACTGTTTTTT
TRBJ2-5,TRBV3-1/TRBV3-2,15,-,-,CASSQDLVRSETQYF,TGTGCCAGCAGCCAAGATTTGGTGCGGTCGGAGACCCAGTACTTC
TRBJ1-5,TRBV6-4,20,-,-,CASRTPPSMTAKPSNQPQHF,TGTGCCAGCAGGACTCCCCCCTCAATGACAGCCAAACCCAGCAATCAGCCCCAGCATTTT
TRBJ2-7,TRBV4-1,14,-,TRBD1,CASSQVGQGIEQYF,TGCGCCAGCAGCCAAGTGGGACAGGGGATCGAGCAGTACTTC
TRBJ2-3,TRBV6-5,16,-,TRBD2,CASSWSTSGATDTQYF,TGTGCCAGCAGTTGGTCGACTAGCGGGGCCACAGATACGCAGTATTTT
TRBJ2-7,TRBV7-2,13,-,-,CASSWRGSYEQYF,TGTGCCAGCAGCTGGCGGGGTTCCTACGAGCAGTACTTC
TRBJ2-3,TRBV5-1,15,-,TRBD2,CASSPPGLASDTQYF,TGCGCCAGCAGTCCGCCGGGACTAGCGTCAGATACGCAGTATTTT
TRBJ1-4,TRBV7-8,16,-,-,CASSLVRGGTNEKLFF,TGTGCCAGCAGCTTAGTTCGTGGAGGGACTAATGAAAAACTGTTTTTT
TRBJ1-6,TRBV5-6,14,-,-,CASSLGPGDSPLHF,TGTGCCAGCAGCTTGGGCCCAGGGGACTCACCCCTCCACTTT
TRBJ2-2,TRBV6-2/TRBV6-3,15,-,TRBD2,CASSLLRGGTGELFF,TGTGCCAGCAGTTTGCTGCGGGGGGGCACCGGGGAGCTGTTTTTT
TRBJ2-1,TRBV30,16,-,-,CAWSRDRNGVYNEQFF,TGTGCCTGGAGCCGAGATCGTAACGGGGTTTACAATGAGCAGTTCTTC
TRBJ1-2,TRBV6-1,13,-,-,CASSEGLGYGYTF,TGTGCCAGCAGTGAAGGTCTAGGCTATGGCTACACCTTC
TRBJ1-6,TRBV27,15,-,-,CASSLSQGFFSPLHF,TGTGCCAGCAGTTTATCACAGGGATTTTTTTCACCCCTCCACTTT
TRBJ2-1,TRBV7-8,15,-,TRBD2,CASSFSLAGHNEQFF,TGTGCCAGCAGCTTTTCCCTAGCGGGCCACAATGAGCAGTTCTTC
TRBJ1-1,TRBV14,12,-,TRBD1,CASSPDRVKAFF,TGTGCCAGCAGTCCGGACAGGGTTAAAGCTTTCTTT
TRBJ1-3,TRBV7-9,15,-,-,CASSFHPGAGNTIYF,TGTGCCAGCAGCTTCCATCCGGGGGCTGGAAACACCATATATTTT